This entry lists 28 T cell receptor beta chains sequenced from one sample in a study of blood T cell repertoires in COVID-19. The data were produced by immunoSEQ multiplex PCR, yet TCRdb's version contains in-frame clones alone and is incomplete. The data hold some 670,000 clones, with more than 80% observed a single time. The sequencing sample was made of peripheral blood. The receptors derive from a woman aged 18-29 years with acute or convalescent COVID-19.

The rearrangement joins TRBV6-4 to TRBJ2-1; the match to TRBD1 covers 7 bases. J lost 3 bases, V lost 2 bases, and 4 bases had no gene match. CDR1 and CDR2 from the germline V gene are MRHNA and SNTAGT. The CDR3 consists of 15 residues. The CDR3, as DNA: TGTGCCAGCAGTGACCTCCCAGGGGGCTACAATGAGCAGTTCTTC. It translates to CASSDLPGGYNEQFF.

DNA of the CDR3: TGTGCCAGCAGCTTAGAGGGACAGGGGGTAATGAGCAATCAGCCCCAGCATTTT. It codes for CASSLEGQGVMSNQPQHF. V is TRBV7-2 and J is TRBJ1-5; 11 nucleotides agree with TRBD1. The germline V gene encodes CDR1 SGHTA and CDR2 FQGNSA. Unmatched junction bases numbered 6, after V lost 1 base and J lost 1 base. This CDR3 is built from 18 residues.

The rearrangement joins TRBV15 to TRBJ2-6, with no clear D. Germline values: CDR1 LNHNV, CDR2 YYDKDF (reference sequence). The CDR3 is 15 residues long. V was cut by 3 bases and J by 4 bases, with 10 bases left in between. The CDR3, as DNA: TGTGCCACCAGCAGCTCAGGATCAGGGGCCAACGTCCTGACTTTC. Amino acid sequence: CATSSSGSGANVLTF.

The chain links TRBV4-2 to TRBJ2-3; D might be TRBD1 (6 bases). Trimming cost V 1 base and J 2 bases, with 7 bases left between them. Germline-derived CDR1 and CDR2 are LGHNA and YNFKEQ. This CDR3 region has 14 residues. The CDR3 loop is CASSQGQVTDTQYF. The CDR3 bases are TGTGCCAGCAGCCAAGGACAGGTCACAGATACGCAGTATTTT.

CDR3 sequence (DNA): TGTGCCAGCAGCAGGGACAGGGGAACCGGGGAGCTGTTTTTT. It codes for CASSRDRGTGELFF. The genes are TRBV7-3 and TRBJ2-2; 10 bases are shared with TRBD1. The ends lost 5 bases at V and 5 bases at J; junction bases unmatched: 2. Germline loops: CDR1 SGHTA, CDR2 FQGTGA. The CDR3 consists of 14 residues.

A few counts support this clone. The chain uses TRBV2 and TRBJ1-2; D possibly corresponds to TRBD1 (5 bases). Per germline, CDR1 SNHLY and CDR2 FYNNEI. Trimming stripped 4 bases from V and 2 bases from J, with 11 bases between. The CDR3 runs 14 residues. For the CDR3, the DNA is TGTGCCAGCAGTGGGGCAGGGTCCAACTATGGCTACACCTTC. This gives the protein CASSGAGSNYGYTF.

This chain joins TRBV24-1 and TRBJ1-5; tentative D call: TRBD1 (6 bases). CDR1 and CDR2 from the germline V gene are KGHDR and SFDVKD. Trimming shortened V by 4 bases and J by 4 bases, and 13 bases separated the two germline ends. CDR3 size: 15 residues. This CDR3 reads CATSETTGPNQPQHF. CDR3 coding DNA: TGTGCCACCAGTGAAACGACAGGTCCGAATCAGCCCCAGCATTTT.

This sequence joins TRBV5-1 and TRBJ2-7, with TRBD2 as a possible D gene (6 bases). CDR3 length: 14 residues. V lost 5 bases and J 2 bases, leaving 14 bases between the germline ends. In germline, CDR1 is SGHRS, CDR2 YFSETQ. This CDR3 is CASRAGFGTYEQYF. The DNA for the CDR3 is TGCGCCAGCAGGGCGGGATTTGGCACCTACGAGCAGTACTTC.

Turning to this clone: Lacking the conserved final phenylalanine or tryptophan, this CDR3 likely reflects a read error. The DNA is omitted, as the CDR3 cannot be located on it reliably, and the CDR3 follows TCRdb's listing. The chain carries TRBV5-1 and TRBJ1-1; no DNA check was done on the table's D call, TRBD1. Germline V gene lookup returns CDR1 SGHRS and CDR2 YFSETQ. The CDR3 length is 14 residues, termini included. The CDR3 spells CASSPGQGAVGEII.

Turning to this clone: The sample holds other DNA sequences that translate to the same CDR3. The chain carries TRBV5-1 and TRBJ2-2; D is undetermined. CDR1 is SGHRS, CDR2 YFSETQ, per germline. CDR3 length: 14 residues. The ends were cut back, 0 bases at V and 2 bases at J, with 5 bases in the middle. The DNA of the CDR3 is TGCGCCAGCAGCTTGGGAGTTAACACCGGGGAGCTGTTTTTT. Its translation is CASSLGVNTGELFF.

The chain uses TRBV11-1 and TRBJ2-7, with D possibly TRBD1 on 6 matching bases. This CDR3 is built from 14 residues. Trimming took off 6 bases at V and 2 bases at J, with 14 bases between the two ends. CDR1 SGHAT and CDR2 FQDESV come from the germline V gene (reference sequence). CDR3 loop: CASRGTGTPYEQYF. CDR3 DNA: TGTGCCAGCAGAGGAACAGGGACCCCCTACGAGCAGTACTTC.

This rearrangement joins TRBV24-1 to TRBJ1-2; D is possibly TRBD1 (5 bases). V lost 9 bases, J lost 11 bases, and 12 bases lay in between. CDR3 length: 10 residues. The germline V gene has CDR1 KGHDR and CDR2 SFDVKD. CDR3 amino acids: CATHRQGYTF. The CDR3 DNA reads as TGTGCCACCCACCGGCAGGGTTACACCTTC.

Notes on this clone: One end of the junction is discordant with germline, which a read error may explain. The V and J genes are TRBV27 and TRBJ1-5; D gene unclear. This CDR3 is 13 amino acids long. Germline assignment: CDR1 MNHEY and CDR2 SMNVEV (reference sequence). The chain's CDR3 is CATSSFSNQPQHF. CDR3 nucleotide sequence: TGTGCCACCAGTAGCTTCAGCAATCAGCCCCAGCATTTT.

The chain employs TRBV14 and TRBJ1-2; no clear D. V lost 1 base and J lost 7, with 13 bases in between. The CDR3 loop spans 14 amino acids. Germline CDR1 and CDR2: SGHDN and FVKESK. The CDR3 nucleotides are TGTGCCAGCAGCCAAGGCTCCAGTGCATCTGGCTACACCTTC. Residues: CASSQGSSASGYTF.

Of note for this clone: The same CDR3 also results from other DNA sequences found in this sample. The genes are TRBV4-3 and TRBJ2-7, with D hard to call. The V end lost 1 base, the J end lost 3 bases, and 7 bases lay between the germline ends. The CDR3 sequence is 13 residues long. Per germline, CDR1 LGHNA and CDR2 YSLEER. CDR3 sequence: CASSQGSSYEQYF. In nucleotides, the CDR3 is TGCGCCAGCAGCCAAGGTAGCAGCTACGAGCAGTACTTC.

The V and J genes are TRBV2 and TRBJ2-7, with 11 bases matching TRBD2. Trimming took 4 bases from V and 4 from J; bases not matched to a gene: 9. The germline V gene encodes CDR1 SNHLY and CDR2 FYNNEI. The CDR3 sequence is 16 residues long. The DNA for the CDR3 is TGTGCCAGCAGTGCATCGGCTAGCGGGGGGAAGTACGAGCAGTACTTC. Protein sequence: CASSASASGGKYEQYF. Looking up the rest from reference TRBV2 and TRBJ2-7 gives the full variable domain: EPEVTQTPSHQVTQMGQEVILRCVPISNHLYFYWYRQILGQKVEFLVSFYNNEISEKSEIFDDQFSVERPDGSNFTLKIRSTKLEDSAMYFCASSASASGGKYEQYFGPGTRLTVT.

The gene calls are TRBV7-9 and TRBJ1-2; 7 nucleotides align to TRBD1. V shed 4 bases and J 7 bases; nucleotides not matched to a gene: 6. This CDR3 is built from 13 residues. Germline V gene sequence: CDR1 SEHNR, CDR2 FQNEAQ (reference sequence). The CDR3 sequence: CASSSTGVVGYTF. Written as DNA, the CDR3 is TGTGCCAGCAGCTCCACAGGGGTGGTTGGCTACACCTTC.

The chain has TRBV4-1 and TRBJ1-5, with D unresolved. Germline V lookup: CDR1 MGHRA, CDR2 YSYEKL. The CDR3 has 14 amino acids. V gave up 1 base and J gave up 3 bases, with 7 bases separating them. The CDR3 DNA reads TGCGCCAGCAGCCAAGGAGCCCTCAATCAGCCCCAGCATTTT. Protein sequence: CASSQGALNQPQHF.

The chain has TRBV7-8 and TRBJ1-6; D call uncertain. The germline V gene encodes CDR1 SGHVS and CDR2 FQNEAQ. Trimming took off 3 bases at V and 12 bases at J, with 12 bases between the two ends. CDR3 length: 13 amino acids. The DNA of the CDR3 is TGTGCCAGCAGCTTGGCAAGTGAGGTACCCCTCCACTTT. It encodes CASSLASEVPLHF.

This chain connects TRBV30 to TRBJ1-2, with TRBD1 identical over 9 bases. The germline CDR1 and CDR2 sequences are GTSNPN and SVGIG (reference sequence). V lost 0 bases to trimming and J lost 8 bases; unmatched junction nucleotides: 13. CDR3 length: 16 amino acids. CDR3 sequence reads: CAWSVWAGTGSRGYTF. For the CDR3, the DNA is TGTGCCTGGAGTGTATGGGCCGGGACAGGGTCGCGCGGCTACACCTTC.

The chain combines TRBV6-5 with TRBJ1-2, with D hard to call. CDR3 length: 15 amino acids. The ends were cut back, 7 bases at V and 0 bases at J, with 15 bases in the middle. CDR1 is MNHEY and CDR2 is SVGAGI in the germline V gene. In DNA form, the CDR3 reads TGTGCCAGCACCAAGTATCGCTGGCCTAACTATGGCTACACCTTC. This gives the protein CASTKYRWPNYGYTF.

The V gene is TRBV7-9, the J gene TRBJ2-4, with 8 bases lining up with TRBD1. CDR3 size: 14 residues. Germline assignment: CDR1 SEHNR and CDR2 FQNEAQ (reference sequence). The trim removed 5 bases at V and 8 bases at J, leaving 8 bases unmatched. CDR3 sequence: CASSPMTGVDIQYF. As DNA, the CDR3 is TGTGCCAGCAGCCCCATGACAGGGGTTGACATTCAGTACTTC.

The chain has TRBV19 and TRBJ1-2; perhaps TRBD1 as D (5 bases). The CDR3 sequence is 14 residues long. Trimming removed 7 bases at V and 3 bases at J, with 15 bases between. Germline CDR1 is LNHDA and CDR2 is SQIVND (reference sequence). CDR3 bases: TGTGCCAGTACCGGCAGGGTAGGGGACTATGGCTACACCTTC. The encoded protein is CASTGRVGDYGYTF.

J is TRBJ2-7 and V is TRBV11-2; D not certain. The germline gives CDR1 SGHAT, CDR2 FQNNGV. Trimming removed 3 bases at V and 1 base at J, with 10 bases between. The CDR3 sequence is 14 residues long. CDR3 region: CASSLMGFSYEQYF. CDR3 DNA: TGTGCCAGCAGCTTGATGGGCTTTTCCTACGAGCAGTACTTC.

The CDR3 nucleotides read TGTGCCAGCAGCTTAGAGCGGCAGTCCTATGGCTACACCTTC. Translated: CASSLERQSYGYTF. The chain employs TRBV11-2 and TRBJ1-2; D gene uncertain. The germline CDR1 and CDR2 sequences are SGHAT and FQNNGV. The CDR3 sequence is 14 residues long. V was cut by 0 bases and J by 4 bases, with 9 bases left in between.

The chain couples TRBV7-2 to TRBJ1-6, with D possibly matching TRBD1 (5 bases). This CDR3 has 16 residues. Germline V gene lookup returns CDR1 SGHTA and CDR2 FQGNSA. V was pared by 5 bases and J by 10 bases, with 21 bases between. The CDR3, as DNA: TGTGCCAGCAGCCTCGGGGGTAGGGCGGCCAGCTCACCCCTCCACTTT. It codes for CASSLGGRAASSPLHF.

This chain connects TRBV10-3 to TRBJ1-6; 10 bases are a match to TRBD1. The CDR3 spans 13 residues. The germline V gene encodes CDR1 ENHRY and CDR2 SYGVKD. V trimming: 10 bases; J trimming: 8 bases; junction bases outside the gene matches: 5. CDR3 protein: CASRQGADSPLHF. The CDR3 DNA sequence: TGTGCCAGCCGACAGGGGGCGGATTCACCCCTCCACTTT.

The V call is TRBV25-1, the J call TRBJ1-1; D is perhaps TRBD1 (5 bases). The CDR3 extends over 14 amino acids. Germline V gene sequence: CDR1 MGHDK, CDR2 SYGVNS. Trimming shortened V by 5 bases and J by 0 bases, and 10 bases separated the two germline ends. DNA of the CDR3: TGTGCCAGCAGTAACGGGACTTTGAACACTGAAGCTTTCTTT. As protein: CASSNGTLNTEAFF.